One and the same sample provided the 22 T cell receptor beta chains below, sequenced in a study of T cell clonotyping in hematopoietic cell transplantation. Libraries were prepared by immunoSEQ multiplex PCR; TCRdb keeps only in-frame clonotypes and omits some of them. The sample yields fewer than 3,500 clones, approximately 60% seen once. The specimen was peripheral blood mononuclear cells, collected 30 days after allogeneic stem cell transplant. The receptor set was obtained from a female patient in her thirties or forties who had an allogeneic stem cell transplant, so T cells may come from the graft donor. Some clones in this sample may be carry-over from other donors' samples.

The chain couples TRBV28 to TRBJ2-5; D not certain. Germline assignment: CDR1 MDHEN and CDR2 SYDVKM. This CDR3 has 13 residues. V was cut by 11 bases and J by 5 bases, with 18 bases left in between. The CDR3 spells CAVARSVSETQYF. DNA of the CDR3: TGTGCCGTTGCACGGTCGGTAAGCGAGACCCAGTACTTC.

The chain links TRBV14 to TRBJ1-3; D is possibly TRBD1 (5 bases). The germline V gene has CDR1 SGHDN and CDR2 FVKESK. V was cut by 5 bases and J by 0 bases, with 11 bases left in between. There are 15 residues in the CDR3. The DNA of the CDR3 is TGTGCCAGCAGCTCTAGACAGATCTCTGGAAACACCATATATTTT. Its protein is CASSSRQISGNTIYF.

The chain is built from TRBV7-9 and TRBJ2-7; 7 nucleotides line up with TRBD1. This CDR3 is 13 amino acids long. Trimming at V came to 6 bases and at J to 4 bases, leaving 6 bases not matched to a gene. Germline values: CDR1 SEHNR, CDR2 FQNEAQ (reference sequence). CDR3 bases: TGTGCCAGCAGGTCGGGACAGACTTACGAGCAGTACTTC. This gives the protein CASRSGQTYEQYF.

V gene TRBV30 combines with J gene TRBJ1-1; D gene uncertain. V shed 2 bases and J shed 0 bases, with 10 bases lying between them. CDR3 size: 14 residues. CDR1 and CDR2 (germline): GTSNPN, SVGIG (reference sequence). The CDR3 reads CAWSLFGLNTEAFF. CDR3 sequence (DNA): TGTGCCTGGAGTCTGTTTGGTTTGAACACTGAAGCTTTCTTT.

The chain links TRBV10-3 to TRBJ2-1; D ambiguous. V lost 7 bases and J lost 9, with 19 bases in between. This CDR3 spans 14 amino acids. The germline CDR1 and CDR2 sequences are ENHRY and SYGVKD. In nucleotides, the CDR3 is TGTGCCATCATTGAAGACGGGTCAGTCGGTGAGCAGTTCTTC. As protein: CAIIEDGSVGEQFF.

This rearrangement joins TRBV15 to TRBJ2-2; 8 bases are a match to TRBD1. V shed 0 bases, J shed 7 bases, and the junction held 10 bases outside the gene matches. Germline V lookup: CDR1 LNHNV, CDR2 YYDKDF (reference sequence). The CDR3 covers 17 residues. In DNA, the CDR3 is TGTGCCACCAGCAGAGAATCCCGGACAGGGCAGAGCGGGGAGCTGTTTTTT. This gives the protein CATSRESRTGQSGELFF.

The chain links TRBV6-6 to TRBJ1-1, with D possibly matching TRBD1 (5 bases). CDR3 length equals 13 residues. The germline gives CDR1 MNHNY, CDR2 SVGAGI (reference sequence). V was clipped by 7 bases and J by 5 bases, with 14 bases between them. The CDR3 coding sequence is TGTGCCAGCACCTATCGGGGGGAGACTGAAGCTTTCTTT. Translated, it gives CASTYRGETEAFF.

In its sample, this clone ranks as large (0.1 to 1%). The chain recombines TRBV7-9 with TRBJ2-5; 9 bases fit TRBD1. Germline assignment: CDR1 SEHNR and CDR2 FQNEAQ (reference sequence). V shed 5 bases, J shed 7 bases, and the junction held 8 bases outside the gene matches. This CDR3 comprises 14 residues. CDR3: CASSEGQGFLTQYF. The CDR3 nucleotides read TGTGCCAGCAGCGAGGGACAGGGATTTTTGACCCAGTACTTC.

The CDR3 protein is CASSVRGFMNTEAFF. CDR3 DNA: TGTGCCAGCAGTGTGAGGGGGTTCATGAACACTGAAGCTTTCTTT. The V gene is TRBV6-1, the J gene TRBJ1-1, with D maybe TRBD1 (6 bases). The germline V gene has CDR1 MNHNS and CDR2 SASEGT. The CDR3 runs 15 residues. Between the trimmed V and J ends, which lost 4 bases and 0 bases, there was a span of 12 bases.

V gene TRBV14 combines with J gene TRBJ2-3; D is undetermined. Germline loops: CDR1 SGHDN, CDR2 FVKESK. The CDR3 has 12 amino acids. Trimming cost V 1 base and J 8 bases, with 7 bases left between them. DNA of the CDR3: TGTGCCAGCAGCCAAGTCCAGAGTACGCAGTATTTT. Translated, it gives CASSQVQSTQYF.

This clone was observed a handful of times. The V gene is TRBV10-3, the J gene TRBJ1-1, with a weak D call TRBD1 (5 bases). There are 13 residues in the CDR3. Trimming took 5 bases from V and 11 from J, leaving 18 bases between them. CDR1 ENHRY and CDR2 SYGVKD come from the germline V gene. CDR3 nucleotides: TGTGCCATCAGTCCCCAAAGGGGAAAGGATGCTTTCTTT. The encoded protein is CAISPQRGKDAFF.

V and J are TRBV4-1 and TRBJ2-2; D is uncertain. Trimming cost V 0 bases and J 0 bases, with 5 bases left between them. Germline V gives CDR1 MGHRA, CDR2 YSYEKL. The CDR3 totals 15 residues. The CDR3 nucleotides read TGCGCCAGCAGCCAAGATGGCCCGAACACCGGGGAGCTGTTTTTT. The encoded protein is CASSQDGPNTGELFF.

This chain connects TRBV2 to TRBJ1-5; possible D gene TRBD1, 6 bases. The length of the CDR3 is 15 residues. The germline V and J ends were trimmed by 6 bases and 4 bases, with 16 bases remaining between them. Germline values: CDR1 SNHLY, CDR2 FYNNEI. The CDR3 reads CASRRGATLNQPQHF. In DNA form, the CDR3 reads TGTGCCAGCAGGAGGGGGGCCACCTTAAATCAGCCCCAGCATTTT.

The chain carries TRBV14 and TRBJ1-1; the D gene is possibly TRBD1 (5 bases). This CDR3 region has 14 residues. Germline values: CDR1 SGHDN, CDR2 FVKESK. The germline V and J ends were trimmed by 4 bases and 1 base, with 10 bases remaining between them. Written as DNA, the CDR3 is TGTGCCAGCAGCCCGACAGTATCGAACACTGAAGCTTTCTTT. Encoded protein: CASSPTVSNTEAFF.

The V and J genes are TRBV27 and TRBJ1-4; tentative D call: TRBD1 (5 bases). Germline V gene data show CDR1 as MNHEY and CDR2 as SMNVEV (reference sequence). Trimming removed 3 bases at V and 4 bases at J, with 9 bases between. This CDR3 contains 14 residues. The DNA of the CDR3 is TGTGCCAGCAGTTTGGGGCAGAATAATGAAAAACTGTTTTTT. Its protein is CASSLGQNNEKLFF. The full variable domain, completed using reference TRBV27 and TRBJ1-4, is EAQVTQNPRYLITVTGKKLTVTCSQNMNHEYMSWYRQDPGLGLRQIYYSMNVEVTDKGDVPEGYKVSRKEKRNFPLILESPSPNQTSLYFCASSLGQNNEKLFFGSGTQLSVL.

This clone counts as large. The rearrangement uses TRBV6-5 and TRBJ2-5; D assignment may be TRBD1 or TRBD2 (6 bases each). V lost 2 bases to trimming and J lost 5 bases, with 15 bases between them. Germline CDR1 and CDR2: MNHEY and SVGAGI. CDR3 length: 15 residues. CDR3 sequence reads: CASSYVRGRGETQYF. For the CDR3, the DNA is TGTGCCAGCAGTTACGTCCGGGGGCGCGGGGAGACCCAGTACTTC.

Worth noting for this clone: Sequence at one end of the junction differs from germline and may be a read error. V gene TRBV7-7 combines with J gene TRBJ2-5, with TRBD1 identical over 11 bases. CDR3 length equals 15 residues. Germline CDR1 is SSHAT and CDR2 is FNYEAQ (reference sequence). CDR3 region: CASSLVGQGGETQYF. The CDR3 DNA reads as TGTGCTAGCAGCTTAGTGGGACAGGGGGGAGAGACCCAGTACTTC.

This clone was detected only a few times. This sequence joins TRBV5-8 and TRBJ2-7; TRBD1 matches at 7 bases. The V segment lost 0 bases and the J segment 2 bases; nucleotides outside the gene matches: 2. Per the germline V gene, CDR1 is SGHTS and CDR2 is YDEGEE. The CDR3 length is 14 residues. The CDR3 DNA sequence: TGTGCCAGCAGCTTGGGGGACAGCACCTACGAGCAGTACTTC. Its protein is CASSLGDSTYEQYF.

The chain has TRBV10-3 and TRBJ1-4; D is uncertain. V was pared by 5 bases and J by 0 bases, with 19 bases between. This CDR3 contains 18 residues. Germline CDR1 reads ENHRY; CDR2 reads SYGVKD. The chain's CDR3 is CAISSAKSGLATNEKLFF. The CDR3 DNA follows: TGTGCCATCAGTTCCGCAAAGAGTGGGCTCGCAACTAATGAAAAACTGTTTTTT.

As DNA, the CDR3 is TGTGCCAGCAGCTTAAACAGCCAGAGGGAGCAGTACTTC. This codes for CASSLNSQREQYF. V and J are TRBV7-6 and TRBJ2-7; D call uncertain. Germline lookup yields CDR1 SGHVS and CDR2 FNYEAQ. Trimming took 2 bases from V and 7 from J, leaving 12 bases between them. CDR3 length: 13 residues.

The chain joins TRBV6-6 to TRBJ2-3; D is uncertain. Trimming pared 3 bases from V and 2 bases from J, leaving 12 bases between. Germline loops: CDR1 MNHNY, CDR2 SVGAGI (reference sequence). This CDR3 has 15 residues. CDR3 protein: CASSYSSGPTDTQYF. The CDR3 bases are TGTGCCAGCAGTTATTCATCCGGACCCACAGATACGCAGTATTTT.

This CDR3 is CASSGEGGEKLFF. As DNA, the CDR3 is TGTGCCAGCAGTGGGGAGGGAGGAGAAAAACTGTTTTTT. The chain uses TRBV27 and TRBJ1-4, with D unresolved. V was pared by 5 bases and J by 8 bases, with 12 bases between. CDR3 length: 13 residues. Germline V CDR1 and CDR2: MNHEY, SMNVEV (reference sequence).